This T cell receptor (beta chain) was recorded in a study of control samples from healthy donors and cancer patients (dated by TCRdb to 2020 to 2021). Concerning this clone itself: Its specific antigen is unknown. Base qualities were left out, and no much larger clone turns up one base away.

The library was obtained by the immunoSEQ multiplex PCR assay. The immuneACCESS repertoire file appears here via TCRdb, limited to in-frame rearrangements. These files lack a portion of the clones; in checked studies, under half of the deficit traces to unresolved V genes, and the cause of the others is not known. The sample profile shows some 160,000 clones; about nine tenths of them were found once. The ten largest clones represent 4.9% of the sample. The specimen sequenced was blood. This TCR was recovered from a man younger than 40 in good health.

The CDR3 has the sequence CASSPRPGTGNLYEQYF. The nucleotide sequence is given as TGCGCCAGCAGCCCACGTCCCGGGACAGGGAACCTCTACGAGCAGTACTTC. The chain uses TRBV5-1 and TRBJ2-7, with 9 middle bases fitting TRBD1. The germline V gene specifies SGHRS as CDR1 and YFSETQ as CDR2. Germline trimming: 4 bases from V, 3 bases from J; junction bases outside gene matches: 14. The CDR3 spans 17 residues, from the cysteine through the phenylalanine. CDR3 DNA only is kept here, 51 bases in frame from base 1. With the portions outside the CDR3 filled from the reference TRBV5-1 and TRBJ2-7 genes, the complete variable region becomes KAGVTQTPRYLIKTRGQQVTLSCSPISGHRSVSWYQQTPGQGLQFLFEYFSETQRNKGNFPGRFSGRQFSNSRSEMNVSTLELGDSALYLCASSPRPGTGNLYEQYFGPGTRLTVT.